The 18 T cell receptor beta chains reported below all come from one sample, sequenced in a study of T cell responses to AZD1222 COVID-19 vaccine. TCRdb keeps only in-frame clones here, not all; method: immunoSEQ multiplex PCR. The sample consists of some 48,000 clones, just over 85% of them appearing once. The sample here was peripheral blood, taken 28 days after the second AZD1222 dose. The receptors come from an adult who received the AZD1222 COVID-19 vaccine.

A few counts support this clone. The sample holds other DNA sequences that translate to the same CDR3. The chain joins TRBV28 to TRBJ2-7, with 7 bases that match TRBD1. CDR3 size: 13 residues. V lost 6 bases and J lost 2; bases outside the gene matches: 4. Germline values: CDR1 MDHEN, CDR2 SYDVKM. DNA of the CDR3: TGTGCCAGCAGCCCGGGACAGACCTACGAGCAGTACTTC. Encoded protein: CASSPGQTYEQYF.

The rearrangement joins TRBV30 to TRBJ2-1; the D gene is possibly TRBD2 (7 bases). Between the trimmed V and J ends, which lost 2 bases and 4 bases, there was a span of 12 bases. Germline assignment: CDR1 GTSNPN and CDR2 SVGIG (reference sequence). The CDR3 contains 14 residues. CDR3 region: CAWSRGGSYNEQFF. CDR3 coding DNA: TGTGCCTGGAGTAGGGGGGGATCATACAATGAGCAGTTCTTC. The full variable domain, its missing parts supplied by reference TRBV30 and TRBJ2-1, is SQTIHQWPATLVQPVGSPLSLECTVEGTSNPNLYWYRQAAGRGLQLLFYSVGIGQISSEVPQNLSASRPQDRQFILSSKKLLLSDSGFYLCAWSRGGSYNEQFFGPGTRLTVL.

The table lists this clone with a count of one. The V call is TRBV13, the J call TRBJ2-1; no firm D call. Germline V gene lookup returns CDR1 PRHDT and CDR2 FYEKMQ (reference sequence). The CDR3 totals 14 residues. V shed 4 bases and J shed 6 bases, with 13 bases lying between them. The CDR3 DNA follows: TGTGCCAGCAGCTCAATAGCCTCCCGCAATGAGCAGTTCTTC. It yields the protein CASSSIASRNEQFF.

This clone was picked up one time. This chain uses TRBV24-1 with TRBJ2-5; 7 bases align to TRBD2. The germline gives CDR1 KGHDR, CDR2 SFDVKD. This CDR3 is 15 amino acids long. Trimming cost V 3 bases and J 4 bases; bases outside gene matches: 7. The chain's CDR3 is CATSDVGGGRETQYF. The CDR3 DNA sequence: TGTGCCACCAGTGATGTTGGCGGGGGACGAGAGACCCAGTACTTC.

With regard to this clone: One junction end does not reproduce the germline sequence, and a read error may be involved. The V call is TRBV7-9, the J call TRBJ2-5; 10 bases line up with TRBD1. This CDR3 comprises 12 residues. Germline CDR1 is SEHNR and CDR2 is FQNEAQ (reference sequence). This CDR3 is CAGRGQGETQYF. CDR3 nucleotide sequence: TGTGCCGGCAGGGGACAGGGGGAGACCCAGTACTTC.

The chain links TRBV7-8 to TRBJ1-1, with D perhaps TRBD1 (5 bases). The CDR3 sequence is 15 residues long. The germline V and J ends were trimmed by 1 base and 8 bases, with 17 bases remaining between them. Germline V gene lookup returns CDR1 SGHVS and CDR2 FQNEAQ. The CDR3 DNA reads TGTGCCAGCAGCTTAGTCGGACATTCGACGTGGGAAGCTTTCTTT. Protein: CASSLVGHSTWEAFF.

The rearrangement links TRBV18 to TRBJ2-2; no clear D. Germline CDR1 reads KGHSH; CDR2 reads LQKENI. The V end lost 2 bases, the J end lost 3 bases, and 7 bases lay between the germline ends. This CDR3 has 14 amino acids. CDR3 region: CASSPRPDTGELFF. CDR3 coding DNA: TGTGCCAGCTCACCAAGACCGGACACCGGGGAGCTGTTTTTT.

This chain links TRBV25-1 with TRBJ2-5; no clear D. The V gene lost 3 bases and the J gene lost 0 bases, with 11 bases spanning the gap. The CDR3 has 15 residues. The germline V gene encodes CDR1 MGHDK and CDR2 SYGVNS. The CDR3 protein is CASSDGWTYQETQYF. The CDR3 DNA follows: TGTGCCAGCAGTGATGGGTGGACGTACCAAGAGACCCAGTACTTC. Based on the CDR3 plus reference TRBV25-1 and TRBJ2-5, the full variable domain is EADIYQTPRYLVIGTGKKITLECSQTMGHDKMYWYQQDPGMELHLIHYSYGVNSTEKGDLSSESTVSRIRTEHFPLTLESARPSHTSQYLCASSDGWTYQETQYFGPGTRLLVL.

The chain recombines TRBV13 with TRBJ2-7, with 7 bases lining up with TRBD2. This CDR3 is built from 17 residues. CDR1 is PRHDT, CDR2 FYEKMQ, per germline (reference sequence). V lost 2 bases, J lost 7 bases, and 17 bases stayed unmatched. DNA of the CDR3: TGTGCCAGCAGCTTAAAGCGGGACGTGGGGCCCCCAGGGGAGCAGTACTTC. This codes for CASSLKRDVGPPGEQYF.

The rearrangement uses TRBV7-8 and TRBJ1-2, with 7 bases matching TRBD1. Trimming cost V 5 bases and J 4 bases; bases outside gene matches: 10. The CDR3 runs to 15 residues. Germline CDR1 reads SGHVS; CDR2 reads FQNEAQ. The CDR3 protein is CASSPEGQSSYGYTF. The CDR3 DNA follows: TGTGCCAGCAGCCCGGAGGGACAGTCCTCCTATGGCTACACCTTC. Complete variable domain (other parts from reference TRBV7-8 and TRBJ1-2): GAGVSQSPRYKVAKRGQDVALRCDPISGHVSLFWYQQALGQGPEFLTYFQNEAQLDKSGLPSDRFFAERPEGSVSTLKIQRTQQEDSAVYLCASSPEGQSSYGYTFGSGTRLTVV.

This rearrangement joins TRBV5-1 to TRBJ1-5; D unresolved. Germline CDR1 is SGHRS and CDR2 is YFSETQ. The V end lost 1 base, the J end lost 3 bases, and 5 bases lay between the germline ends. The CDR3 has 13 amino acids. The CDR3 region is CASSLSDNQPQHF. As DNA, the CDR3 is TGCGCCAGCAGCTTGAGCGACAATCAGCCCCAGCATTTT.

The rearrangement uses TRBV5-6 and TRBJ2-1, with D unresolved. With 1 base removed from V and 3 bases from J, the gap between germline ends came to 5 bases. The germline CDR1 and CDR2 sequences are SGHDT and YYEEEE. The CDR3 has 13 residues. For the CDR3, the DNA is TGTGCCAGCAGCTTGTTGGTCTACAATGAGCAGTTCTTC. This translates into CASSLLVYNEQFF.

The chain uses TRBV2 and TRBJ1-4; the match to TRBD1 covers 8 bases. Unmatched junction bases numbered 7, after V lost 5 bases and J lost 5 bases. From germline, CDR1 is SNHLY and CDR2 FYNNEI. CDR3 length equals 15 residues. CDR3 bases: TGTGCCAGCAGTAAAGACAGGGGCGGCAATGAAAAACTGTTTTTT. This codes for CASSKDRGGNEKLFF.

The rearrangement joins TRBV10-3 to TRBJ1-1; a possible D gene is TRBD1 (5 bases). Trimming shortened V by 4 bases and J by 2 bases, and 11 bases separated the two germline ends. The CDR3 has 14 amino acids. CDR1 ENHRY and CDR2 SYGVKD come from the germline V gene. The CDR3 sequence is CAISVAGSNTEAFF. CDR3 coding DNA: TGTGCCATCAGTGTGGCAGGGTCAAACACTGAAGCTTTCTTT.

This chain uses TRBV4-3 with TRBJ2-7; D unclear. Germline assignment: CDR1 LGHNA and CDR2 YSLEER. V was pared by 0 bases and J by 3 bases, with 15 bases between. The CDR3 totals 16 residues. CDR3 sequence reads: CASSQEPGPPLYEQYF. CDR3 nucleotides: TGCGCCAGCAGCCAAGAGCCAGGTCCTCCCCTCTACGAGCAGTACTTC.

The chain uses TRBV18 and TRBJ1-1; D uncertain. The CDR3 consists of 14 residues. Germline CDR1 is KGHSH and CDR2 is LQKENI. Trimming pared 2 bases from V and 4 bases from J, leaving 11 bases between. CDR3 residues: CASSPVGLGTEAFF. The CDR3 region has the DNA TGTGCCAGCTCACCAGTTGGGCTGGGCACTGAAGCTTTCTTT.

The chain joins TRBV19 to TRBJ2-1; 11 nucleotides match TRBD2. V trimming: 5 bases; J trimming: 0 bases; junction bases outside the gene matches: 15. The CDR3 has 20 residues. CDR1 is LNHDA and CDR2 is SQIVND in the germline V gene (reference sequence). This CDR3 is CASSSASGTSGPSSYNEQFF. DNA for the CDR3: TGTGCCAGTAGTTCAGCATCCGGGACTAGCGGTCCGAGCTCCTACAATGAGCAGTTCTTC.

The chain combines TRBV18 with TRBJ1-5; D perhaps matches TRBD1 (5 bases). This CDR3 is 15 amino acids long. Per germline, CDR1 KGHSH and CDR2 LQKENI. The germline V and J ends were trimmed by 6 bases and 4 bases, with 16 bases remaining between them. This CDR3 reads CASSPDVNRNQPQHF. CDR3 coding DNA: TGTGCCAGCTCGCCCGATGTAAACAGGAATCAGCCCCAGCATTTT.